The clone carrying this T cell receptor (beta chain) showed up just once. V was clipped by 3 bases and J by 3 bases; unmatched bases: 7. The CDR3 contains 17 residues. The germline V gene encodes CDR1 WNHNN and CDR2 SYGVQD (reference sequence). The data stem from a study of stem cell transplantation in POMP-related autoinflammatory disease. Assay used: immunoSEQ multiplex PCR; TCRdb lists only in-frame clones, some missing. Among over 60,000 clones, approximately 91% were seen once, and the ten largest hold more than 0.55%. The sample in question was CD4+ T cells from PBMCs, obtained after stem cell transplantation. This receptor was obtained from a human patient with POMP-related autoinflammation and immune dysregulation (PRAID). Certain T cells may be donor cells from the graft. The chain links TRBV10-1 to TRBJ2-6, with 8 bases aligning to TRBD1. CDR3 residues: CASSDHGQGGGANVLTF. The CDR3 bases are TGCGCCAGCAGTGACCACGGACAGGGCGGTGGGGCCAACGTCCTGACTTTC.